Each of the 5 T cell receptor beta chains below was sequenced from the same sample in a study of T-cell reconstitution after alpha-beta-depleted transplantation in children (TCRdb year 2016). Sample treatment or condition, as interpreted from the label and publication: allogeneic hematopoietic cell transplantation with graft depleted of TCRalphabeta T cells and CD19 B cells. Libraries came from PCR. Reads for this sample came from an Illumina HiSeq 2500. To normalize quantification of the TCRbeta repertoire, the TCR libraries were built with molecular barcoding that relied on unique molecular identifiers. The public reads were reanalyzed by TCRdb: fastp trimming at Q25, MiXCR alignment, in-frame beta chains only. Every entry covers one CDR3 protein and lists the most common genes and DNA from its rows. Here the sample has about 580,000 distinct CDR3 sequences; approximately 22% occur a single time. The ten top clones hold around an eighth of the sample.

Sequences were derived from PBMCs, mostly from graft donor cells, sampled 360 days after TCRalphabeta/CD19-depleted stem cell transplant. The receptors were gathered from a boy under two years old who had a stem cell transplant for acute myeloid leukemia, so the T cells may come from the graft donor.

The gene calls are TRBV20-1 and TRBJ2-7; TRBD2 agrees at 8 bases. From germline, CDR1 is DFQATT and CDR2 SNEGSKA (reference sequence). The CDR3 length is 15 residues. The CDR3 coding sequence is TGCTGTGCTAGCAAAGCGGGGGTTGCCATTTACGAGCAGTACGTC. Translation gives CCASKAGVAIYEQYV.

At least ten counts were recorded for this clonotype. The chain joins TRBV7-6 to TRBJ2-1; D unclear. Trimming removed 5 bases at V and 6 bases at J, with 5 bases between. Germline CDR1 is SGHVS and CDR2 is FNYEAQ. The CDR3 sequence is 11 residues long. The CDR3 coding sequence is TGTGCCAGCAGCCATGGCAATGAGCAGTTCTTC. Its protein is CASSHGNEQFF.

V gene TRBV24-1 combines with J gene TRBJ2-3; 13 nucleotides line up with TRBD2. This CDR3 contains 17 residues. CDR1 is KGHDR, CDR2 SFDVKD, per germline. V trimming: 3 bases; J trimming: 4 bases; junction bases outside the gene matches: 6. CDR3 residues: CATSDGLAGVKADTQYF. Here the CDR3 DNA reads TGTGCCACCAGTGATGGACTAGCGGGGGTGAAGGCAGATACGCAGTATTTT.

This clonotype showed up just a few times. CDR3 DNA: TGTGCCAGCAGCTTAGGAGGGGGCCGCGGGGGCGAGCAGTACTTC. Translation: CASSLGGGRGGEQYF. This sequence joins TRBV7-2 and TRBJ2-7; possibly TRBD1 or TRBD2 for D (7 bases each). Germline V lookup: CDR1 SGHTA, CDR2 FQGNSA. The CDR3 contains 15 residues. Trimming removed 1 base from V and 6 bases from J, with 16 bases in between. The complete variable domain, with remaining parts taken from reference TRBV7-2 and TRBJ2-7, reads GAGVSQSPSNKVTEKGKDVELRCDPISGHTALYWYRQSLGQGLEFLIYFQGNSAPDKSGLPSDRFSAERTGGSVSTLTIQRTQQEDSAVYLCASSLGGGRGGEQYFGPGTRLTVT.

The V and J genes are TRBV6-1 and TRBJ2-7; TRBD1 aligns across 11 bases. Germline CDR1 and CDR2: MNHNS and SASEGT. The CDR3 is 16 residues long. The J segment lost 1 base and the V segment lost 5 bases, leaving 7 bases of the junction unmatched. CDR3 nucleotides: TGTGCCAGCAGTCGTCCGGGGACAGGGGGTTCCTACGAGCAGTACTTC. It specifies CASSRPGTGGSYEQYF.